A selection of T cell receptor beta chains follows, all from one sample in a study of cytomegalovirus exposure and HLA in healthy donors. Repertoires were generated with immunoSEQ multiplex PCR, while TCRdb's copy carries only in-frame clones and drops some. The table includes around 250,000 clones, 80% to 85% detected once. Material for sequencing was PBMCs. The receptors originated from a woman aged 55 to 70 in good health and CMV-seropositive. The CDR3 runs from the conserved cysteine through the conserved F or W. Fields, in order: D gene, V gene, clone size, J gene, CDR3 DNA, CDR3 protein. A D gene is named only where the DNA matches it firmly. Size tells how often a clone was seen (once, few, many) or the class of an expanded clone, and some rows leave it out.

D gene: TRBD2; V gene: TRBV5-1; clone size: -; J gene: TRBJ2-3; CDR3 DNA: TGCGCCAGCAGCTCCAGGGGTGTCCTAGCGGGAGATATAGATACGCAGTATTTT; CDR3 protein: CASSSRGVLAGDIDTQYF
D gene: TRBD2; V gene: TRBV14; clone size: -; J gene: TRBJ2-7; CDR3 DNA: TGTGCCAGCAGCCGACTAGCGGGGCCCTACGAGCAGTACTTC; CDR3 protein: CASSRLAGPYEQYF
D gene: TRBD1; V gene: TRBV28; clone size: -; J gene: TRBJ1-5; CDR3 DNA: TGTGCCAGCAGTCTCTCGGACAGGCGCTATCAGCCCCAGCATTTT; CDR3 protein: CASSLSDRRYQPQHF
D gene: -; V gene: TRBV21-1; clone size: -; J gene: TRBJ2-1; CDR3 DNA: TGTGCCAGCAGCAAAGTGCGGGAATCCGGTGAGCAGTTCTTC; CDR3 protein: CASSKVRESGEQFF
D gene: TRBD2; V gene: TRBV6-6; clone size: -; J gene: TRBJ2-2; CDR3 DNA: TGTGCCATCAGTAGCGGGAGAGGCGACACCGGGGAGCTGTTTTTT; CDR3 protein: CAISSGRGDTGELFF
D gene: -; V gene: TRBV7-9; clone size: -; J gene: TRBJ1-5; CDR3 DNA: TGTTCCAGCAGCTTAGCGGGGTCAGGGAACAATCAGCCCCAGCATTTT; CDR3 protein: CSSSLAGSGNNQPQHF
D gene: TRBD1; V gene: TRBV11-2; clone size: -; J gene: TRBJ2-7; CDR3 DNA: TGTGCCAGCAGCTTAGATAGATCCGGGACAGGGGGCTACGAGCAGTACTTC; CDR3 protein: CASSLDRSGTGGYEQYF
D gene: -; V gene: TRBV25-1; clone size: -; J gene: TRBJ2-7; CDR3 DNA: TGTGCCAGCAGTGAGCCAGGCGCCTCTGAGCAGTACTTC; CDR3 protein: CASSEPGASEQYF
D gene: TRBD1; V gene: TRBV11-1; clone size: -; J gene: TRBJ1-2; CDR3 DNA: TGTGCCAGCAGCTTAGCACTCGGGACAGGGCAATATGGCTACACCTTC; CDR3 protein: CASSLALGTGQYGYTF
D gene: -; V gene: TRBV7-8; clone size: -; J gene: TRBJ1-1; CDR3 DNA: TGTGCCAGCAGCGCGGGACTCGGAGAAGCTTTCTTT; CDR3 protein: CASSAGLGEAFF
D gene: TRBD2; V gene: TRBV11-2; clone size: once; J gene: TRBJ2-7; CDR3 DNA: TGTGCCAGCAGCTTAAGCCCCGCGGGAGCAGGCTACGAGCAGTACTTC; CDR3 protein: CASSLSPAGAGYEQYF
D gene: TRBD2; V gene: TRBV10-1; clone size: -; J gene: TRBJ2-3; CDR3 DNA: TGCGCCAGCAGTGAGGCTAGCGGGGCCCCCGTGACGCAGTATTTT; CDR3 protein: CASSEASGAPVTQYF
D gene: TRBD1; V gene: TRBV28; clone size: -; J gene: TRBJ1-2; CDR3 DNA: TGTGCCAGCAGTTTAACGCATCCCGGGACAGGGGGAGGCTACACCTTC; CDR3 protein: CASSLTHPGTGGGYTF
D gene: TRBD1; V gene: TRBV2; clone size: -; J gene: TRBJ2-7; CDR3 DNA: TGTGCCAGCAGTGACGGGACAGGGCCGTACGAGCAGTACTTC; CDR3 protein: CASSDGTGPYEQYF
D gene: -; V gene: TRBV27; clone size: -; J gene: TRBJ2-5; CDR3 DNA: TGTGCCAGCAGTTTAAGGGGGGGGTATGCACGGGAGACCCAGTACTTC; CDR3 protein: CASSLRGGYARETQYF
D gene: -; V gene: TRBV7-3; clone size: -; J gene: TRBJ1-1; CDR3 DNA: TGTGCCAGCAGCTTAATGGGGGGGGGTACTGAAGCTTTCTTT; CDR3 protein: CASSLMGGGTEAFF
D gene: TRBD1; V gene: TRBV9; clone size: -; J gene: TRBJ2-2; CDR3 DNA: TGTGCCAGCAGCGTAGAACAGGGGGCTTCAAACACCGGGGAGCTGTTTTTT; CDR3 protein: CASSVEQGASNTGELFF
D gene: -; V gene: TRBV7-9; clone size: -; J gene: TRBJ1-2; CDR3 DNA: TGTTCCAGCAGCTTAGGTCCAGGAGGCTACACCTTC; CDR3 protein: CSSSLGPGGYTF
D gene: -; V gene: TRBV11-2; clone size: -; J gene: TRBJ2-7; CDR3 DNA: TGTGCCAGCAGCTTGCCTACAGGGTTGTACGAGCAGTACTTC; CDR3 protein: CASSLPTGLYEQYF
D gene: TRBD1; V gene: TRBV4-1; clone size: -; J gene: TRBJ2-3; CDR3 DNA: TGCGCCAGCAGCCACCGCCCGAGGTTGGGACAGGGGCCAGATACGCAGTATTTT; CDR3 protein: CASSHRPRLGQGPDTQYF
D gene: TRBD2; V gene: TRBV28; clone size: -; J gene: TRBJ2-7; CDR3 DNA: TGTGCCAGCAGTTTTCGACTAGCGGGAGTTAGTAGGAACGAGCAGTACTTC; CDR3 protein: CASSFRLAGVSRNEQYF
D gene: -; V gene: TRBV5-1; clone size: -; J gene: TRBJ1-5; CDR3 DNA: TGCGCCAGCAGCTTGTACGGGTTAGGGAGCCATCAGCCCCAGCATTTT; CDR3 protein: CASSLYGLGSHQPQHF
D gene: -; V gene: TRBV10-3; clone size: few; J gene: TRBJ1-5; CDR3 DNA: TGTGCCATCAGCGGACAAAGCAATCAGCCCCAGCATTTT; CDR3 protein: CAISGQSNQPQHF
D gene: -; V gene: TRBV2; clone size: -; J gene: TRBJ2-3; CDR3 DNA: TGTGCCAGCATGGAGGAAAGCACAGATACGCAGTATTTT; CDR3 protein: CASMEESTDTQYF
D gene: TRBD1; V gene: TRBV6-5; clone size: -; J gene: TRBJ2-7; CDR3 DNA: TGTGCCAGCAGACAAGGACAGGGCGTATACGAGCAGTACTTC; CDR3 protein: CASRQGQGVYEQYF
D gene: TRBD1; V gene: TRBV5-6; clone size: -; J gene: TRBJ2-1; CDR3 DNA: TGTGCCAGCAGGCCAATCGACAGGGAACGGGAGCAGTTCTTC; CDR3 protein: CASRPIDREREQFF
D gene: -; V gene: TRBV30; clone size: once; J gene: TRBJ1-2; CDR3 DNA: TGTGCCTGGAGGGGGAGGGACTATGGCTACACCTTC; CDR3 protein: CAWRGRDYGYTF
D gene: TRBD1; V gene: TRBV27; clone size: -; J gene: TRBJ1-1; CDR3 DNA: TGTGCCAGCAGTCCCAGGGGGGACATGAACACTGAAGCTTTCTTT; CDR3 protein: CASSPRGDMNTEAFF
D gene: TRBD2; V gene: TRBV14; clone size: -; J gene: TRBJ2-1; CDR3 DNA: TGTGCCAGCAGAGGGACTAGCGGAGTCAATGAGCAGTTCTTC; CDR3 protein: CASRGTSGVNEQFF
D gene: TRBD1; V gene: TRBV6-5; clone size: -; J gene: TRBJ2-7; CDR3 DNA: TGTGCCAGCGGCAAATGGACAGGAGTCTCCTACGAGCAGTACTTC; CDR3 protein: CASGKWTGVSYEQYF
D gene: -; V gene: TRBV7-9; clone size: -; J gene: TRBJ2-7; CDR3 DNA: TGTGCCAGCAGCTTCTCAGGGTCCTACGAGCAGTACTTC; CDR3 protein: CASSFSGSYEQYF
D gene: -; V gene: TRBV9; clone size: -; J gene: TRBJ2-1; CDR3 DNA: TGTGCCAGCAGCCCCCTGGGGGGGCCGCCCTACAATGAGCAGTTCTTC; CDR3 protein: CASSPLGGPPYNEQFF
D gene: TRBD2; V gene: TRBV28; clone size: -; J gene: TRBJ2-7; CDR3 DNA: TGTGCCAGCAACGTAGCGGGTGAGGTCTACGAGCAGTACTTC; CDR3 protein: CASNVAGEVYEQYF
D gene: -; V gene: TRBV10-3; clone size: -; J gene: TRBJ1-2; CDR3 DNA: TGTGCCATCAGTGATCAGGGTGGGCGCGGTGGCTACACCTTC; CDR3 protein: CAISDQGGRGGYTF
D gene: TRBD1; V gene: TRBV7-9; clone size: -; J gene: TRBJ1-5; CDR3 DNA: TGTGCCAGCAGCTTAGCATCCGGGACAGTTCAGCCCCAGCATTTT; CDR3 protein: CASSLASGTVQPQHF
D gene: TRBD1; V gene: TRBV7-9; clone size: -; J gene: TRBJ1-3; CDR3 DNA: TGTGCCAGCAGCCCCTGGGACAGGCCGGGAAACACCATATATTTT; CDR3 protein: CASSPWDRPGNTIYF
D gene: TRBD1; V gene: TRBV4-1; clone size: -; J gene: TRBJ2-7; CDR3 DNA: TGCGCCAGCAGCTTACCGGGACAGGGAACCTACGAGCAGTACTTC; CDR3 protein: CASSLPGQGTYEQYF
D gene: -; V gene: TRBV10-2; clone size: -; J gene: TRBJ1-1; CDR3 DNA: TGCGCCAGCAGGGACTTGGACACTGAAGCTTTCTTT; CDR3 protein: CASRDLDTEAFF
D gene: TRBD1; V gene: TRBV5-1; clone size: -; J gene: TRBJ2-7; CDR3 DNA: TGCGCCAGCAGCAACACCGGGACAGGGGGCTACGAGCAGTACTTC; CDR3 protein: CASSNTGTGGYEQYF
D gene: TRBD1; V gene: TRBV13; clone size: -; J gene: TRBJ2-3; CDR3 DNA: TGTGCCAGCAGCCTAACAGGGGCTCCGGATACGCAGTATTTT; CDR3 protein: CASSLTGAPDTQYF
D gene: -; V gene: TRBV5-1; clone size: -; J gene: TRBJ2-7; CDR3 DNA: TGCGCCAGCAGCTTGCCTCCCTACGAGCAGTACTTC; CDR3 protein: CASSLPPYEQYF
D gene: -; V gene: TRBV30; clone size: few; J gene: TRBJ2-1; CDR3 DNA: TGTGCCTGGAGTCCGGGGATGGACAATGAGCAGTTCTTC; CDR3 protein: CAWSPGMDNEQFF
D gene: TRBD2; V gene: TRBV28; clone size: once; J gene: TRBJ2-1; CDR3 DNA: TGTGCCAGCAGTTTCCCCCACCGGACTAGTGCTGAGCAGTTCTTC; CDR3 protein: CASSFPHRTSAEQFF
D gene: -; V gene: TRBV7-3; clone size: many; J gene: TRBJ2-1; CDR3 DNA: TGTGCCAGCAGCTTTCCCGAGGACAGCCTCAATGAGCAGTTCTTC; CDR3 protein: CASSFPEDSLNEQFF
D gene: TRBD1; V gene: TRBV5-1; clone size: -; J gene: TRBJ1-4; CDR3 DNA: TGCGCCAGCAGCTGGGGACAGGAGAATGAAAAACTGTTTTTT; CDR3 protein: CASSWGQENEKLFF
D gene: -; V gene: TRBV15; clone size: -; J gene: TRBJ2-7; CDR3 DNA: TGTGCCACCAGCAGAGGAACGGGTGGCGGCAGCTACGAGCAGTACTTC; CDR3 protein: CATSRGTGGGSYEQYF
D gene: -; V gene: TRBV5-1; clone size: once; J gene: TRBJ1-3; CDR3 DNA: TGCGCCAGCACCGGAGGGCACTCTGGAAACACCATATATTTT; CDR3 protein: CASTGGHSGNTIYF
D gene: -; V gene: TRBV28; clone size: -; J gene: TRBJ1-2; CDR3 DNA: TGTGCCAGCAGTCCCCTACAGAGAGGCTACACCTTC; CDR3 protein: CASSPLQRGYTF
D gene: TRBD1; V gene: TRBV9; clone size: -; J gene: TRBJ1-5; CDR3 DNA: TGTGCCAGCAGCGCCGGGGGGGACAGCCGCAATCAGCCCCAGCATTTT; CDR3 protein: CASSAGGDSRNQPQHF